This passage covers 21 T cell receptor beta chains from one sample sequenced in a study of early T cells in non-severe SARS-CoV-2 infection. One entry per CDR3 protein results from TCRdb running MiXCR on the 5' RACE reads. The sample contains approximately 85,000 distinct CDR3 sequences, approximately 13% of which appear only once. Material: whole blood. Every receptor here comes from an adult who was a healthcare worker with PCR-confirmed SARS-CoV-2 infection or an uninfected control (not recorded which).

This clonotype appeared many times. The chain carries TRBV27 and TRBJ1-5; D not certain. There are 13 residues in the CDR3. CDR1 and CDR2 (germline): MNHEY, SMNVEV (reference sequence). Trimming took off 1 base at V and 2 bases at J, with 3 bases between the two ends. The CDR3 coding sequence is TGTGCCAGCAGTTTATGGGGCAATCAGCCCCAGCATTTT. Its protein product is CASSLWGNQPQHF.

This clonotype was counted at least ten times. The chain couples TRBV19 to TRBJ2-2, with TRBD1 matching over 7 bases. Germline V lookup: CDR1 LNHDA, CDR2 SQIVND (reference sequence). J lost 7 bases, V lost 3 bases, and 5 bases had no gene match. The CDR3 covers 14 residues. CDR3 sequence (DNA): TGTGCCAGTAGTATCGGTCCAGGGGGCGGGGAGCTGTTTTTT. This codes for CASSIGPGGGELFF.

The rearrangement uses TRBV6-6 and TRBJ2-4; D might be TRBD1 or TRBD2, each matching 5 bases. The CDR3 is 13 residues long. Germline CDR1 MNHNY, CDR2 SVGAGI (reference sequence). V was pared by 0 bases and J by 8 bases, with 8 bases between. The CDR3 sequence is CASSYSRGDIQYF. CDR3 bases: TGTGCCAGCAGTTACTCAAGAGGGGACATTCAGTACTTC.

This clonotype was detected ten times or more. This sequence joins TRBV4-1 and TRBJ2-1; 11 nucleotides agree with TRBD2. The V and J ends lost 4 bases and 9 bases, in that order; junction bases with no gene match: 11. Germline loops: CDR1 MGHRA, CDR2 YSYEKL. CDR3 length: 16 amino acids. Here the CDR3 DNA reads TGCGCCAGCAGCCCCCAGACTAGCGGGATGGTCGCTGAGCAGTTCTTC. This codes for CASSPQTSGMVAEQFF.

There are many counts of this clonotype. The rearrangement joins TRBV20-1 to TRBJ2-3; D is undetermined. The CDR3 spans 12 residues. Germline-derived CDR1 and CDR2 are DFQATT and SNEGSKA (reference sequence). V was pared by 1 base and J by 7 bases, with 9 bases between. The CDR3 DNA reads TGCAGTGCTAGAGGGGGTGGAAATACGCAGTATTTT. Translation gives CSARGGGNTQYF.

The CDR3 nucleotides read TGTGCCAGCAGCGTCGGGACTAGCGGGGGGGTAGAGCAGTTCTTC. This encodes CASSVGTSGGVEQFF. V and J are TRBV9 and TRBJ2-1, with TRBD2 matching over 16 bases. In germline, CDR1 is SGDLS, CDR2 YYNGEE. The junction had 3 bases not matched to a gene; V was cut back by 2 bases and J by 10 bases. CDR3 length: 15 residues. Together with reference TRBV9 and TRBJ2-1, the CDR3 gives the full variable domain: DSGVTQTPKHLITATGQRVTLRCSPRSGDLSVYWYQQSLDQGLQFLIQYYNGEERAKGNILERFSAQQFPDLHSELNLSSLELGDSALYFCASSVGTSGGVEQFFGPGTRLTVL.

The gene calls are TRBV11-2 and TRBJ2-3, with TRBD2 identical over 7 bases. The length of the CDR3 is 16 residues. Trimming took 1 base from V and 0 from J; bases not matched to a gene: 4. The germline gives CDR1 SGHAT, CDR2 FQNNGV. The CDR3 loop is CASSLVGAGSTDTQYF. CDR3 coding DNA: TGTGCCAGCAGCTTAGTCGGAGCGGGAAGCACAGATACGCAGTATTTT.

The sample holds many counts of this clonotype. CDR3 amino acids: CASSPPTSNEQYF. The CDR3 DNA reads TGTGCCAGCAGCCCACCAACGTCAAACGAGCAGTACTTC. The chain uses TRBV7-9 and TRBJ2-7; D ambiguous. In germline, CDR1 is SEHNR, CDR2 FQNEAQ (reference sequence). CDR3 length equals 13 residues. Trimming shortened V by 5 bases and J by 5 bases, and 13 bases separated the two germline ends.

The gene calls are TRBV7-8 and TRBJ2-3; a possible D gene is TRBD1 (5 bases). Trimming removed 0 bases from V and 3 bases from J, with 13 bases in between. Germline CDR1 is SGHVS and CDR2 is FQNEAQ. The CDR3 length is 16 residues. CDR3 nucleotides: TGTGCCAGCAGCTTAGCGTGGACACCACTTACAGATACGCAGTATTTT. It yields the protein CASSLAWTPLTDTQYF.

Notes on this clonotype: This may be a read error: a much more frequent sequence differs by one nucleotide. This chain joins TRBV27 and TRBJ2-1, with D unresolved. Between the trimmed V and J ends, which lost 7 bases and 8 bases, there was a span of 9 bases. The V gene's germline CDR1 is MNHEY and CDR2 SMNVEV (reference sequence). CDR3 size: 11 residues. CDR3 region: CASTSWYEQFF. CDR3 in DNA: TGTGCCAGCACCTCGTGGTATGAGCAGTTCTTC.

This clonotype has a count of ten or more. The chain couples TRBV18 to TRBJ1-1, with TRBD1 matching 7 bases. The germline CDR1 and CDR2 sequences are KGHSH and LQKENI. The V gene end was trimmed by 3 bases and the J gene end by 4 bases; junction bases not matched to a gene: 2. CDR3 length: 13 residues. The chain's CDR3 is CASSPSGGTEAFF. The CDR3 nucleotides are TGTGCCAGCTCACCCTCAGGGGGCACTGAAGCTTTCTTT.

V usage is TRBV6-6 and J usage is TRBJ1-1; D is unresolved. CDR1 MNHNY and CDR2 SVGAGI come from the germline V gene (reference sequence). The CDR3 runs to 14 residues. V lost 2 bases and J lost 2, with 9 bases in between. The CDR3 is CASSYVQRNTEAFF. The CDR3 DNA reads TGTGCCAGCAGTTACGTACAAAGAAACACTGAAGCTTTCTTT.

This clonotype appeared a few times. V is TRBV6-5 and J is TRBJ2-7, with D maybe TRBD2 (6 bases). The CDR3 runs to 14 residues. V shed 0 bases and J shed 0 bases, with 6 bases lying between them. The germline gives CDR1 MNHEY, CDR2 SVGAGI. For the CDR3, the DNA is TGTGCCAGCAGTTACTCCGGGAGCTCCTACGAGCAGTACTTC. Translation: CASSYSGSSYEQYF.

Written as DNA, the CDR3 is TGTGCCAGCAGCTTACGCGCCGGTACCGCCTACAATGAGCAGTTCTTC. This encodes CASSLRAGTAYNEQFF. This chain uses TRBV7-2 with TRBJ2-1; D unresolved. V was trimmed by 2 bases and J by 2 bases, leaving 13 bases between them. The germline CDR1 and CDR2 sequences are SGHTA and FQGNSA. CDR3 size: 16 residues. Combining the CDR3 with reference TRBV7-2 and TRBJ2-1 gives the whole variable domain GAGVSQSPSNKVTEKGKDVELRCDPISGHTALYWYRQSLGQGLEFLIYFQGNSAPDKSGLPSDRFSAERTGGSVSTLTIQRTQQEDSAVYLCASSLRAGTAYNEQFFGPGTRLTVL.

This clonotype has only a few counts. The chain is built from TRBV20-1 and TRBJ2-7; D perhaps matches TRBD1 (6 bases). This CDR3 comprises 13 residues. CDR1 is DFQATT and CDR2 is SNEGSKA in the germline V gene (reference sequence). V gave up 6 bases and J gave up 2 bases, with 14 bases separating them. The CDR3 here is CSAGDTGTYEQYF. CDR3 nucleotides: TGCAGTGCGGGCGACACAGGGACCTACGAGCAGTACTTC.

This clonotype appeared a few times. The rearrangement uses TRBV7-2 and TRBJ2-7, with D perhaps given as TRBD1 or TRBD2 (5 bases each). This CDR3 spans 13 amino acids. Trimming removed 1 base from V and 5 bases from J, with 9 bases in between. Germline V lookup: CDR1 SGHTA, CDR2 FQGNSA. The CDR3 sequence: CASSLEGTDEQYF. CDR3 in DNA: TGTGCCAGCAGCTTAGAAGGGACCGACGAGCAGTACTTC.

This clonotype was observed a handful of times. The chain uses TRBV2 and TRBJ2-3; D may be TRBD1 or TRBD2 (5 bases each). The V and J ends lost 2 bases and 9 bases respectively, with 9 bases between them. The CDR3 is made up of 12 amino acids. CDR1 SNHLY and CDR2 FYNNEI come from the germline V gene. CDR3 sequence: CASSEPGRTQYF. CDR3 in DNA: TGTGCCAGCAGTGAACCGGGACGGACGCAGTATTTT.

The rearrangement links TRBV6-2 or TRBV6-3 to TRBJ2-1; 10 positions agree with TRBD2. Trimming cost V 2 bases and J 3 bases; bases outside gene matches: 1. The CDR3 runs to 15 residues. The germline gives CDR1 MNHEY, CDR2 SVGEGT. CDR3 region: CASSYGTSDYNEQFF. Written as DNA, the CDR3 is TGTGCCAGCAGTTACGGGACTAGCGACTACAATGAGCAGTTCTTC.

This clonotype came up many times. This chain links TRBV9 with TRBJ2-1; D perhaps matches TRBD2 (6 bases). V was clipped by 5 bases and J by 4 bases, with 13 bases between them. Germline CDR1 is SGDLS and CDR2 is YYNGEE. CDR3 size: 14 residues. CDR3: CASSPSGRYNEQFF. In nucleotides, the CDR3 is TGTGCCAGCAGTCCAAGCGGGCGTTACAATGAGCAGTTCTTC.

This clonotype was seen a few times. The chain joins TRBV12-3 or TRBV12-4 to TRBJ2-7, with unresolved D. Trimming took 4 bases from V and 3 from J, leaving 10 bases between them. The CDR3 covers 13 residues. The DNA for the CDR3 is TGTGCCAGCAGTTACCGGCTCTTCTACGAGCAGTACTTC. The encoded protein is CASSYRLFYEQYF.

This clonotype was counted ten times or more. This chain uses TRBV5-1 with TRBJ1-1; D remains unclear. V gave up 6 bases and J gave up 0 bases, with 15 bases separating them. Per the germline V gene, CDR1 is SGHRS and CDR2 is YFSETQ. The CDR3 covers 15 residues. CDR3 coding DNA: TGCGCCAGCACCCCTGGGGAGATCATGAACACTGAAGCTTTCTTT. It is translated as CASTPGEIMNTEAFF.